This is a list of T cell receptor beta chains from one sample in a study of shared clonotypes between healthy human individuals. Profiling relied on immunoSEQ multiplex PCR, and the TCRdb table lists in-frame clones only, not all of them. Among about 960,000 clones listed, 76% were seen once. Sequenced: memory CD4+ T cells sorted from blood. These receptors were taken from a man aged 18 to 30 in good health. Each CDR3 is given without its conserved first and last residue. The order of the fields is CDR3 length, D gene, J gene, V gene, CDR3 protein. A D gene is named only where the DNA matches it firmly.

length: 11
D: -
J: TRBJ1-2
V: TRBV28
CDR3: ASSRDATYGYT

length: 12
D: -
J: TRBJ1-5
V: TRBV27
CDR3: ASSFRGNGGPQH

length: 9
D: -
J: TRBJ1-2
V: TRBV29-1
CDR3: SVSPTARYT

length: 13
D: TRBD1
J: TRBJ2-3
V: TRBV11-2
CDR3: ASGPGQGSTDTQY

length: 12
D: TRBD2
J: TRBJ2-2
V: TRBV10-3
CDR3: AITRAGSVGELF

length: 14
D: TRBD2
J: TRBJ2-7
V: TRBV4-2
CDR3: ASSQDISGGLYEQY

length: 13
D: -
J: TRBJ1-5
V: TRBV11-2
CDR3: ASSFEGGSNQPQH

length: 9
D: -
J: TRBJ1-2
V: TRBV6-4
CDR3: ASRSAYGYT

length: 13
D: -
J: TRBJ2-2
V: TRBV4-3
CDR3: ASSQVASATGELF

length: 12
D: TRBD1
J: TRBJ2-7
V: TRBV28
CDR3: ASSHRRDSYEQY

length: 15
D: -
J: TRBJ2-6
V: TRBV4-2
CDR3: ASSRGDSFSGANVLT